The TCR beta chain described here comes from a study of breast tumors, draining lymph nodes, adjacent tissues. Overall study results and limits: Data only fit, rather than demonstrated, lymph node origin of most tumor T cells. Luminal-like breast cancer showed significantly greater tumor-nontumor repertoire similarity than basal-like breast cancer did. Tumor repertoires ranked between lymph nodes and nontumor tissue in diversity, with V and J gene preferences.

TCRdb reanalysed the multiplex PCR reads using MiXCR and keeps one entry per CDR3 protein. The sample consists of 200,000 or so distinct CDR3 sequences, around 29% of them appearing once. This clonotype has a count of ten or more. Its antigen remains unidentified. Axillary draining lymph nodes of breast cancer patients supplied the node samples. From germline, CDR1 is LGHNA and CDR2 YSLEER. With 1 base removed from V and 4 bases from J, the gap between germline ends came to 11 bases. This CDR3 has 14 amino acids. The gene calls are TRBV4-3 and TRBJ2-7, with D possibly matching TRBD1 (5 bases). This clonotype originated in a female donor with breast cancer. Some clones in this sample may be carry-over from other donors' samples. Sequencing used axillary lymph node tissue. In nucleotides, the CDR3 is TGCGCCAGCAGCCAAGCTTCAGGGATGTACGAGCAGTACTTC. It translates to CASSQASGMYEQYF.